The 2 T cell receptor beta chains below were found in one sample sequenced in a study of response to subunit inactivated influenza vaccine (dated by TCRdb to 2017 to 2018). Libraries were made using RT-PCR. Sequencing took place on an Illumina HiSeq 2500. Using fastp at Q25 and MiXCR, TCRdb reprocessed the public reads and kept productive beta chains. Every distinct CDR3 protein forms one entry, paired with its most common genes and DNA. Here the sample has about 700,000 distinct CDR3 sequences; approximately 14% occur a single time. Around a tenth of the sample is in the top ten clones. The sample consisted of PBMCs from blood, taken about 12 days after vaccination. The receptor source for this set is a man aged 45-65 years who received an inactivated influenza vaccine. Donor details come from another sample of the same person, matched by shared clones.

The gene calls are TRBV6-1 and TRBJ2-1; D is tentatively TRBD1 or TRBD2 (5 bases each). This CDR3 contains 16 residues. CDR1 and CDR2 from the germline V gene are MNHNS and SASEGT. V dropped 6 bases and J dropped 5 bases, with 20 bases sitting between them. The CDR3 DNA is TGTGCCAGCAGCCCTGAGGGATTTGGGACCAACAATGAGCAGTTCTTC. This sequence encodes CASSPEGFGTNNEQFF.

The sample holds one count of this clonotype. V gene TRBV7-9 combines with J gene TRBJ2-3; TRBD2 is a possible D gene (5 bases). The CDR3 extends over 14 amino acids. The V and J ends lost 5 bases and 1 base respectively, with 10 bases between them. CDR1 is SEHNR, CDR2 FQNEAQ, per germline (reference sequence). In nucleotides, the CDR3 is TGTGCCAGCAGCCCCGGGAAGCGCACAGATACGCAGTATTTT. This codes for CASSPGKRTDTQYF.